Listed here are 26 T cell receptor beta chains from one sample, sequenced in a study of neurological immune-mediated disorders (dated by TCRdb to the late 2010s). Libraries were constructed by 5' RACE. The reads were generated on an Illumina HiSeq 2500. Using fastp trimming at Q25 and MiXCR clonotype assembly, TCRdb reanalyzed the public sequencing data and kept in-frame beta chains. Each CDR3 protein gets just one entry, which takes the most common genes and DNA from the rows behind it. The sample table records some 31,000 distinct CDR3 sequences; 4% to 5.5% of these occur just once. The ten largest clones take up roughly 24% of the sample. Material for sequencing was PBMCs. All receptors derive from a man younger than 35 in good health.

This clonotype was counted at least ten times. Written as DNA, the CDR3 is TGTGCCAGCAGCTCGCCGGACCTGGGGGTGAACACTGAAGCTTTCTTT. Amino acid sequence: CASSSPDLGVNTEAFF. V is TRBV7-9 and J is TRBJ1-1; a possible D gene is TRBD1 (5 bases). This CDR3 region has 16 residues. With 4 bases removed from V and 0 bases from J, the gap between germline ends came to 15 bases. CDR1 is SEHNR and CDR2 is FQNEAQ in the germline V gene (reference sequence). Looking up the rest from reference TRBV7-9 and TRBJ1-1 gives the full variable domain: DTGVSQNPRHKITKRGQNVTFRCDPISEHNRLYWYRQTLGQGPEFLTYFQNEAQLEKSRLLSDRFSAERPKGSFSTLEIQRTEQGDSAMYLCASSSPDLGVNTEAFFGQGTRLTVV.

This clonotype has a count of ten or more. J is TRBJ2-7 and V is TRBV25-1, with unresolved D. This CDR3 contains 11 residues. Per germline, CDR1 MGHDK and CDR2 SYGVNS. Trimming removed 4 bases at V and 3 bases at J, with 4 bases between. CDR3 DNA: TGTGCCAGCAGTGGGAACTACGAGCAGTACTTC. Its translation is CASSGNYEQYF.

This clonotype was seen at least ten times. The rearrangement joins TRBV5-1 to TRBJ2-3; D might be TRBD2 (5 bases). The CDR3 loop spans 15 amino acids. The germline V gene has CDR1 SGHRS and CDR2 YFSETQ. V gave up 0 bases and J gave up 6 bases, with 14 bases separating them. CDR3 DNA: TGCGCCAGCAGCTTGGTCGCGCTAGCATCCGATACGCAGTATTTT. Translated, it gives CASSLVALASDTQYF.

There are many counts of this clonotype. The CDR3 sequence: CASSGETQYF. The CDR3 DNA reads as TGCGCCAGCAGCGGGGAGACCCAGTACTTC. The chain recombines TRBV5-1 with TRBJ2-5; D is ambiguous. The CDR3 length is 10 residues. Germline values: CDR1 SGHRS, CDR2 YFSETQ. Trimming took off 4 bases at V and 5 bases at J, with 3 bases between the two ends.

In this sample, this clonotype turned up many times. V gene TRBV5-1 combines with J gene TRBJ2-1; D unclear. This CDR3 has 14 amino acids. V lost 1 base, J lost 5 bases, and 10 bases lay in between. The germline CDR1 and CDR2 sequences are SGHRS and YFSETQ. The CDR3 is CASSLSGKDNEQFF. CDR3 nucleotide sequence: TGCGCCAGCAGCTTGTCTGGCAAAGACAATGAGCAGTTCTTC.

This clonotype was detected ten times or more. The chain employs TRBV5-1 and TRBJ1-1, with D possibly TRBD1 on 6 matching bases. Trimming shortened V by 2 bases and J by 2 bases, and 13 bases separated the two germline ends. The CDR3 sequence is 15 residues long. Per the germline V gene, CDR1 is SGHRS and CDR2 is YFSETQ. This chain's CDR3 is CASSFMGGSNTEAFF. The CDR3 DNA follows: TGCGCCAGCAGCTTTATGGGGGGCTCAAACACTGAAGCTTTCTTT.

This clonotype was picked up many times. The chain's CDR3 is CASTKGTGRRETQYF. The CDR3, as DNA: TGTGCCAGCACCAAGGGAACTGGTAGGCGAGAGACCCAGTACTTC. The genes are TRBV6-5 and TRBJ2-5; no firm D call. The CDR3 loop spans 15 amino acids. V was pared by 7 bases and J by 4 bases, with 19 bases between. Germline V CDR1 and CDR2: MNHEY, SVGAGI.

This clonotype has at least ten counts. The chain has TRBV6-6 and TRBJ1-5, with D unresolved. This CDR3 region has 14 residues. Germline lookup yields CDR1 MNHNY and CDR2 SVGAGI (reference sequence). Trimming cost V 0 bases and J 7 bases, with 10 bases left between them. In DNA, the CDR3 is TGTGCCAGCAGTTACTCGTCTGTAGGCCAGCCCCAGCATTTT. Its translation: CASSYSSVGQPQHF.

At least ten counts were recorded for this clonotype. The rearrangement joins TRBV7-9 to TRBJ2-6, with D unclear. Germline V lookup: CDR1 SEHNR, CDR2 FQNEAQ (reference sequence). With 5 bases removed from V and 0 bases from J, the gap between germline ends came to 8 bases. The CDR3 sequence is 15 residues long. The chain's CDR3 is CASSPRASGANVLTF. CDR3 bases: TGTGCCAGCAGCCCTCGGGCCTCTGGGGCCAACGTCCTGACTTTC.

This clonotype occurred many times. V and J are TRBV5-1 and TRBJ1-2; no firm D call. Between the trimmed V and J ends, which lost 0 bases and 4 bases, there was a span of 10 bases. This CDR3 region has 14 residues. CDR1 SGHRS and CDR2 YFSETQ come from the germline V gene. The CDR3 DNA reads TGCGCCAGCAGCTTGGGACGCGGGATCTATGGCTACACCTTC. It encodes CASSLGRGIYGYTF.

This clonotype has ten or more counts. For the CDR3, the DNA is TGCGCCAGCAGCCTCCGGGACGATAGCACAGATACGCAGTATTTT. Translation: CASSLRDDSTDTQYF. This chain connects TRBV5-1 to TRBJ2-3; D may correspond to TRBD1 or TRBD2 (5 bases each). V was pared by 4 bases and J by 0 bases, with 12 bases between. CDR1 is SGHRS and CDR2 is YFSETQ in the germline V gene. The CDR3 is made up of 15 amino acids.

This clonotype has ten or more counts. CDR3 in amino acids: CASTTWPGQGLYEQYF. CDR3 sequence (DNA): TGCGCCAGCACCACTTGGCCGGGACAGGGGCTCTACGAGCAGTACTTC. J is TRBJ2-7 and V is TRBV5-1; 10 bases map to TRBD1. Germline-derived CDR1 and CDR2 are SGHRS and YFSETQ. The CDR3 has 16 amino acids. V was clipped by 6 bases and J by 3 bases; unmatched bases: 12.

This clonotype was seen at least ten times. This chain connects TRBV5-1 to TRBJ2-5, with 11 bases identical to TRBD1. Germline V gene sequence: CDR1 SGHRS, CDR2 YFSETQ. The length of the CDR3 is 16 residues. The trim removed 0 bases at V and 2 bases at J, leaving 3 bases unmatched. The CDR3: CASSLGDRGWQETQYF. The DNA of the CDR3 is TGCGCCAGCAGCTTGGGGGACAGGGGGTGGCAAGAGACCCAGTACTTC.

There are many counts of this clonotype. The chain recombines TRBV5-1 with TRBJ2-2; 13 bases are a match to TRBD2. After removal of 2 bases from V and 6 bases from J, the junction contained 1 base not matched to a gene. The CDR3 consists of 15 residues. CDR1 is SGHRS, CDR2 YFSETQ, per germline. In DNA, the CDR3 is TGCGCCAGCAGCTTAGGACTAGCGGGGGCCGGGGAGCTGTTTTTT. It yields the protein CASSLGLAGAGELFF.

This clonotype was seen at least ten times. This rearrangement joins TRBV5-1 to TRBJ2-1; 7 bases are shared with TRBD2. Per the germline V gene, CDR1 is SGHRS and CDR2 is YFSETQ. V was clipped by 0 bases and J by 0 bases; unmatched bases: 3. The CDR3 loop spans 16 amino acids. The DNA for the CDR3 is TGCGCCAGCAGCTTGGGGCTAGCGGCCTCCTACAATGAGCAGTTCTTC. Amino acids: CASSLGLAASYNEQFF. Using reference TRBV5-1 and TRBJ2-1 for the parts outside the CDR3, the full variable domain is KAGVTQTPRYLIKTRGQQVTLSCSPISGHRSVSWYQQTPGQGLQFLFEYFSETQRNKGNFPGRFSGRQFSNSRSEMNVSTLELGDSALYLCASSLGLAASYNEQFFGPGTRLTVL.

This chain links TRBV20-1 with TRBJ2-7; 9 nucleotides align to TRBD1. Germline CDR1 and CDR2: DFQATT and SNEGSKA (reference sequence). The ends lost 5 bases at V and 5 bases at J; junction bases unmatched: 4. The CDR3 totals 12 residues. The CDR3 bases are TGCAGTGCTGCGGACAGGGGCCACGAGCAGTACTTC. Protein: CSAADRGHEQYF.

This clonotype was detected many times. The chain recombines TRBV20-1 with TRBJ1-1, with a weak D call TRBD1 (5 bases). The length of the CDR3 is 17 residues. Germline assignment: CDR1 DFQATT and CDR2 SNEGSKA (reference sequence). V shed 3 bases and J shed 0 bases, with 20 bases lying between them. This CDR3 is CSASKRGSWGMNTEAFF. The DNA for the CDR3 is TGCAGTGCTAGTAAAAGGGGTTCTTGGGGAATGAACACTGAAGCTTTCTTT.

At least ten counts were recorded for this clonotype. As DNA, the CDR3 is TGCAGCGTCCTAAAACTAGCGGGGGGGAACAATGAGCAGTTCTTC. Amino acids: CSVLKLAGGNNEQFF. The chain has TRBV29-1 and TRBJ2-1; 13 bases agree with TRBD2. This CDR3 spans 15 amino acids. With V trimmed by 6 bases and J by 5 bases, 7 bases remained unmatched. Germline V gives CDR1 SQVTM, CDR2 ANQGSEA.

This clonotype came up many times. The chain uses TRBV14 and TRBJ2-3, with D maybe TRBD2 (6 bases). Trimming removed 4 bases from V and 0 bases from J, with 14 bases in between. CDR1 and CDR2 (germline): SGHDN, FVKESK. The CDR3 loop spans 16 amino acids. The CDR3 sequence is CASSPLGGPSTDTQYF. In nucleotides, the CDR3 is TGTGCCAGCAGCCCGTTAGGAGGGCCGAGCACAGATACGCAGTATTTT.

This clonotype occurred many times. The DNA for the CDR3 is TGTGCCAGCAGACGGGACAGGGCGAACACTGAAGCTTTCTTT. Translating gives CASRRDRANTEAFF. The chain carries TRBV2 and TRBJ1-1, with TRBD1 matching over 9 bases. Germline CDR1 is SNHLY and CDR2 is FYNNEI. V gave up 6 bases and J gave up 1 base; unmatched junction bases: 3. The CDR3 has 14 residues.

This clonotype was seen many times. J is TRBJ2-3 and V is TRBV5-1; the D is unclear. V was cut by 0 bases and J by 5 bases, with 7 bases left in between. The CDR3 length is 13 residues. The germline gives CDR1 SGHRS, CDR2 YFSETQ. Here the CDR3 DNA reads TGCGCCAGCAGCTTGGTACAGAGAGATACGCAGTATTTT. Its protein is CASSLVQRDTQYF.

This clonotype occurred many times. In nucleotides, the CDR3 is TGCGCCAGCAGCTTGACAGGGTCGGGTCAGCCCCAGCATTTT. As protein: CASSLTGSGQPQHF. The chain joins TRBV5-1 to TRBJ1-5, with a tentative D call TRBD1 (6 bases). V was shortened by 1 base and J by 6 bases, with 11 bases between the two germline ends. Germline loops: CDR1 SGHRS, CDR2 YFSETQ. The length of the CDR3 is 14 residues.

At least ten counts were recorded for this clonotype. The chain is built from TRBV20-1 and TRBJ1-1; TRBD1 matches 9 bases. Germline assignment: CDR1 DFQATT and CDR2 SNEGSKA (reference sequence). This CDR3 has 15 amino acids. V dropped 0 bases and J dropped 5; count of bases not matched to a gene: 7. The CDR3 nucleotides are TGCAGTGCTAGAGAGGGGGACAGGGCCGGGACTGAAGCTTTCTTT. Its translation: CSAREGDRAGTEAFF.

This clonotype was seen many times. V and J are TRBV19 and TRBJ1-1, with D possibly being TRBD1 (6 bases). Trimming removed 7 bases from V and 2 bases from J, with 14 bases in between. The CDR3 spans 14 residues. The V gene's germline CDR1 is LNHDA and CDR2 SQIVND (reference sequence). CDR3 nucleotide sequence: TGTGCCAGTATGACGACAGGAGCCAACACTGAAGCTTTCTTT. Translated: CASMTTGANTEAFF.

This clonotype was detected ten times or more. The gene calls are TRBV29-1 and TRBJ1-3; D is undetermined. Trimming shortened V by 1 base and J by 4 bases, and 5 bases separated the two germline ends. The CDR3 runs to 12 residues. Germline loops: CDR1 SQVTM, CDR2 ANQGSEA. The CDR3 DNA follows: TGCAGCGTTGAAGGGGCGGGAAACACCATATATTTT. The encoded protein is CSVEGAGNTIYF.

This clonotype was seen at least ten times. This chain connects TRBV5-1 to TRBJ2-1, with D uncertain. The CDR3 consists of 15 residues. Germline V lookup: CDR1 SGHRS, CDR2 YFSETQ. Between the trimmed V and J ends, which lost 3 bases and 4 bases, there was a span of 14 bases. For the CDR3, the DNA is TGCGCCAGCAGCTCGAGCAAAACATCTTACAATGAGCAGTTCTTC. Translated, it gives CASSSSKTSYNEQFF.